This TCR beta chain was identified in a study of Graves' ophthalmopathy and Graves' hyperthyroidism. This clonotype was counted between two and nine times. Its antigen remains unknown. Study-wide results and limits: Blood also harbored most expanded thyroid clonotypes above 0.001 frequency.

TCR beta CDR3 amplification used RNA transcripts. First-round RT-PCR relied on HTBI primers, and a second-round multiplex PCR came next. One entry per CDR3 protein, called by TCRdb with MiXCR from the multiplex PCR reads. Here the sample spans 350,000 to 450,000 distinct CDR3 sequences, 15% to 20% being singletons. Germline lookup yields CDR1 SGHAT and CDR2 FQDESV (reference sequence). This CDR3 has 16 residues. V shed 1 base and J shed 0 bases, with 13 bases lying between them. The chain recombines TRBV11-1 with TRBJ2-7; D is unclear. Sample: peripheral blood. The source of this sequence is a woman younger than 35 with Graves' ophthalmopathy. The chain's CDR3 is CASSLEDQLASYEQYF. CDR3 nucleotides: TGTGCCAGCAGCTTAGAGGACCAGCTCGCCTCCTACGAGCAGTACTTC.